The 21 T cell receptor beta chains given below trace back to one sample, sequenced in a study of blood T cell repertoires in COVID-19 (dated by TCRdb to about 2020). Libraries came from the immunoSEQ multiplex PCR assay. TCRdb holds this immuneACCESS table with in-frame rearrangements only. Some clones are missing; in checked studies, unresolved V genes explain under half, and the rest has no known cause. A total of about 37,000 clones appear in this sample, 65% to 85% of them only once. Jointly, the top ten make up roughly 3.1% of the sample. The sample consisted of peripheral blood. Source of these receptors: a man aged 70-80 years with COVID-19, enrolled during active disease.

This clone was observed a handful of times. V usage is TRBV5-1 and J usage is TRBJ2-4; TRBD2 matches 12 bases. This CDR3 region has 14 residues. Germline loops: CDR1 SGHRS, CDR2 YFSETQ. After removal of 3 bases from V and 7 bases from J, the junction contained 2 bases not matched to a gene. As DNA, the CDR3 is TGCGCCAGCAGCTCTAGCGGGAGGGGGAACATTCAGTACTTC. Encoded protein: CASSSSGRGNIQYF.

This clone turned up a few times. The chain uses TRBV4-3 and TRBJ2-1; tentative D call: TRBD2 (5 bases). The CDR3 length is 13 residues. Trimming took 4 bases from V and 9 from J, leaving 13 bases between them. Germline CDR1 reads LGHNA; CDR2 reads YSLEER. DNA of the CDR3: TGCGCCAGCAGCCCCAGTACCCGGGGTGAGCAGTTCTTC. It codes for CASSPSTRGEQFF.

The chain joins TRBV6-6 to TRBJ2-7; the D is unclear. Trimming shortened V by 6 bases and J by 3 bases, and 18 bases separated the two germline ends. Germline loops: CDR1 MNHNY, CDR2 SVGAGI (reference sequence). The CDR3 is made up of 15 amino acids. For the CDR3, the DNA is TGTGCCAGCAGCCCTTCCTTGAGGCCAAACTACGAGCAGTACTTC. Its protein is CASSPSLRPNYEQYF.

The chain uses TRBV5-1 and TRBJ1-1; 7 bases are shared with TRBD1. The V segment lost 5 bases and the J segment 1 base; nucleotides outside the gene matches: 5. CDR3 length: 14 residues. Germline V CDR1 and CDR2: SGHRS, YFSETQ. The CDR3 DNA follows: TGCGCCAGCAGGTCGGGACAGACGAACACTGAAGCTTTCTTT. It is translated as CASRSGQTNTEAFF.

The rearrangement links TRBV7-8 to TRBJ2-7; D is undetermined. The CDR3 consists of 11 residues. Germline V gives CDR1 SGHVS, CDR2 FQNEAQ. Trimming removed 4 bases at V and 7 bases at J, with 8 bases between. The CDR3 region has the DNA TGTGCCAGCAGCTCCGGTTGGGAGCAGTACTTC. This encodes CASSSGWEQYF.

A remark on this clone: The sample has other DNA sequences that encode this CDR3 too. The rearrangement joins TRBV28 to TRBJ1-1, with a possible D match to TRBD1 (5 bases). Looked up from germline, CDR1 is MDHEN and CDR2 is SYDVKM. The germline V and J ends were trimmed by 6 bases and 3 bases, with 8 bases remaining between them. The CDR3 covers 12 residues. Here the CDR3 reads CASSRDYTEAFF. The CDR3 region has the DNA TGTGCCAGCAGCCGGGACTACACTGAAGCTTTCTTT.

V is TRBV7-3 and J is TRBJ2-2, with TRBD2 matching 7 bases. The V segment lost 4 bases and the J segment 4 bases; nucleotides outside the gene matches: 6. The CDR3 length is 15 residues. Germline values: CDR1 SGHTA, CDR2 FQGTGA. DNA of the CDR3: TGTGCCAGCAGCTCCCAGGGACTAAGCACCGGGGAGCTGTTTTTT. Translated, it gives CASSSQGLSTGELFF.

The rearrangement links TRBV9 to TRBJ2-1; D call uncertain. CDR1 and CDR2 from the germline V gene are SGDLS and YYNGEE. V gave up 0 bases and J gave up 6 bases, with 13 bases separating them. The CDR3 loop spans 15 amino acids. As DNA, the CDR3 is TGTGCCAGCAGCGTAGCCAGTCGAAATATCAATGAGCAGTTCTTC. It specifies CASSVASRNINEQFF.

The CDR3 reads CASSPSALVRFYEQYF. CDR3 bases: TGTGCCAGTAGTCCGTCCGCGCTTGTGAGATTCTACGAGCAGTACTTC. This sequence joins TRBV19 and TRBJ2-7; no clear D gene. CDR1 LNHDA and CDR2 SQIVND come from the germline V gene (reference sequence). Trimming left V 5 bases short and J 3 bases short, with 20 bases between. The CDR3 loop spans 16 amino acids.

The chain has TRBV19 and TRBJ2-3, with 12 bases aligning to TRBD2. The trim removed 5 bases at V and 6 bases at J, leaving 6 bases unmatched. This CDR3 is 15 amino acids long. Germline loops: CDR1 LNHDA, CDR2 SQIVND (reference sequence). This chain's CDR3 is CASSVTSGSWDTQYF. DNA of the CDR3: TGTGCCAGTAGTGTGACTAGCGGGAGCTGGGATACGCAGTATTTT.

This clone appeared a single time. The DNA of the CDR3 is TGTGCCAGCTCACCTGGGACAGGGGACATTCAGTACTTC. Amino acids: CASSPGTGDIQYF. This chain links TRBV18 with TRBJ2-4, with 10 nucleotides matching TRBD1. Germline values: CDR1 KGHSH, CDR2 LQKENI. The ends lost 3 bases at V and 8 bases at J; junction bases unmatched: 1. This CDR3 is built from 13 residues. The full variable domain, its missing parts supplied by reference TRBV18 and TRBJ2-4, is NAGVMQNPRHLVRRRGQEARLRCSPMKGHSHVYWYRQLPEEGLKFMVYLQKENIIDESGMPKERFSAEFPKEGPSILRIQQVVRGDSAAYFCASSPGTGDIQYFGAGTRLSVL.

The genes are TRBV12-3 or TRBV12-4 and TRBJ2-1; 11 nucleotides align to TRBD2. V lost 5 bases to trimming and J lost 10 bases; unmatched junction nucleotides: 4. The CDR3 is 13 residues long. Here the CDR3 DNA reads TGTGCCAGCAGTCCTCGACTAGCGGGAGAGCAGTTCTTC. Its translation is CASSPRLAGEQFF.

This chain connects TRBV29-1 to TRBJ1-5, with D perhaps TRBD1 (5 bases). The germline V gene has CDR1 SQVTM and CDR2 ANQGSEA. The CDR3 runs to 12 residues. Trimming pared 5 bases from V and 11 bases from J, leaving 16 bases between. CDR3 residues: CSVQGPLGAQHF. CDR3 nucleotides: TGCAGCGTTCAGGGCCCCCTAGGGGCCCAGCATTTT. Combining the CDR3 with reference TRBV29-1 and TRBJ1-5 gives the whole variable domain SAVISQKPSRDICQRGTSLTIQCQVDSQVTMMFWYRQQPGQSLTLIATANQGSEATYESGFVIDKFPISRPNLTFSTLTVSNMSPEDSSIYLCSVQGPLGAQHFGDGTRLSIL.

By share, this clone counts as medium-sized. The rearrangement uses TRBV19 and TRBJ2-1; D perhaps matches TRBD1 (5 bases). The V gene lost 6 bases and the J gene lost 10 bases, with 16 bases spanning the gap. Germline V gene lookup returns CDR1 LNHDA and CDR2 SQIVND (reference sequence). This CDR3 has 13 amino acids. The CDR3 region is CASSIGQRQEQFF. The CDR3 nucleotides read TGTGCCAGTAGCATCGGGCAGCGACAGGAGCAGTTCTTC.

This clone was recorded a few times. The J gene is TRBJ2-5, the V gene TRBV4-2, with 9 bases fitting TRBD1. J gave up 2 bases and V 4 bases, and 14 bases lay outside the gene matches. This CDR3 spans 18 amino acids. The germline CDR1 and CDR2 sequences are LGHNA and YNFKEQ. The CDR3, as DNA: TGTGCCAGCAGCCTTCGCTTTAATGCACAGGGGGCGCAAGAGACCCAGTACTTC. It encodes CASSLRFNAQGAQETQYF.

This clone has only a few counts. This chain connects TRBV5-4 to TRBJ2-7; possible D gene TRBD1, 6 bases. Germline-derived CDR1 and CDR2 are SGHNT and YYREEE (reference sequence). The CDR3 runs 12 residues. Trimming removed 4 bases from V and 3 bases from J, with 8 bases in between. The CDR3 region has the DNA TGTGCCAGCAGCCCGACAGGCTACGAGCAGTACTTC. This codes for CASSPTGYEQYF.

CDR3 DNA: TGTGCCTGGAGTGTGTGGCTCCTTTCGAACACCGGGGAGCTGTTTTTT. This sequence encodes CAWSVWLLSNTGELFF. The genes are TRBV30 and TRBJ2-2; D is unclear. The CDR3 has 16 amino acids. V gave up 0 bases and J gave up 0 bases, with 11 bases separating them. CDR1 and CDR2 (germline): GTSNPN, SVGIG (reference sequence).

The rearrangement uses TRBV2 and TRBJ2-3; D is unresolved. V was trimmed by 2 bases and J by 2 bases, leaving 8 bases between them. The length of the CDR3 is 14 residues. Germline V gene lookup returns CDR1 SNHLY and CDR2 FYNNEI. The CDR3 region is CASSEWQVTDTQYF. The CDR3 region has the DNA TGTGCCAGCAGTGAATGGCAGGTCACAGATACGCAGTATTTT. Looking up the rest from reference TRBV2 and TRBJ2-3 gives the full variable domain: EPEVTQTPSHQVTQMGQEVILRCVPISNHLYFYWYRQILGQKVEFLVSFYNNEISEKSEIFDDQFSVERPDGSNFTLKIRSTKLEDSAMYFCASSEWQVTDTQYFGPGTRLTVL.

J is TRBJ2-1 and V is TRBV19, with 13 bases matching TRBD2. The V gene end was trimmed by 3 bases and the J gene end by 0 bases; junction bases not matched to a gene: 8. This CDR3 is 19 amino acids long. Germline CDR1 and CDR2: LNHDA and SQIVND (reference sequence). CDR3 sequence: CASSMGTSGEVSSYNEQFF. The CDR3 DNA reads as TGTGCCAGTAGTATGGGGACTAGCGGGGAAGTGAGCTCCTACAATGAGCAGTTCTTC.

The chain is built from TRBV27 and TRBJ1-6, with a tentative D call TRBD1 (6 bases). The length of the CDR3 is 15 residues. Trimming stripped 4 bases from V and 13 bases from J, with 20 bases between. Germline V gives CDR1 MNHEY, CDR2 SMNVEV (reference sequence). The CDR3 DNA reads as TGTGCCAGCAGTTCTATGCCGGGACAAGCGAGGCCCCTCCACTTT. Encoded protein: CASSSMPGQARPLHF.

J is TRBJ1-2 and V is TRBV28; 7 bases line up with TRBD1. The CDR3 is 14 residues long. The germline CDR1 and CDR2 sequences are MDHEN and SYDVKM. Trimming at V came to 3 bases and at J to 4 bases, leaving 5 bases not matched to a gene. CDR3 nucleotides: TGTGCCAGCAGTTTGACAGGGCCCGGCTATGGCTACACCTTC. Translated, it gives CASSLTGPGYGYTF.